Following are 9 T cell receptor beta chains from one sample sequenced in a study of blood T cell repertoires in COVID-19. The data were produced by immunoSEQ multiplex PCR, yet TCRdb's version contains in-frame clones alone and is incomplete. The sample lists 200,000 or so clones, over 75% occurring once. The sequenced material came from peripheral blood. Every receptor here comes from a man between 35 and 55 years old with active or convalescent COVID-19.

The chain combines TRBV9 with TRBJ1-1, with D possibly TRBD1 on 5 matching bases. The CDR3 consists of 17 residues. Germline V gene sequence: CDR1 SGDLS, CDR2 YYNGEE. Trimming cost V 0 bases and J 1 base, with 16 bases left between them. The CDR3 bases are TGTGCCAGCAGCGTAGGGACGGGTAGGGGAGGGAACACTGAAGCTTTCTTT. It encodes CASSVGTGRGGNTEAFF.

The chain links TRBV5-1 to TRBJ1-6, with TRBD1 matching 8 bases. Germline loops: CDR1 SGHRS, CDR2 YFSETQ. Germline trimming cut 10 bases from V and 6 bases from J; bases unmatched to any gene: 9. The CDR3 loop spans 14 amino acids. The CDR3 DNA reads TGCGCCTCCCGCCCCGACAGGGGTAATTCACCCCTCCACTTT. Its translation: CASRPDRGNSPLHF.

The rearrangement links TRBV30 to TRBJ2-6; the match to TRBD2 covers 10 bases. The CDR3 loop spans 23 amino acids. Looked up from germline, CDR1 is GTSNPN and CDR2 is SVGIG (reference sequence). Trimming removed 0 bases from V and 0 bases from J; junction bases left unmatched: 20. DNA of the CDR3: TGTGCCTGGAGTGTACGCGTTTCCGGGACTAGCGATCCCCTGAACTCTGGGGCCAACGTCCTGACTTTC. It translates to CAWSVRVSGTSDPLNSGANVLTF.

In this sample, this clone turned up many times. CDR3 in amino acids: CATSRGQGGPIQPQHF. DNA for the CDR3: TGTGCCACCAGCAGGGGACAGGGTGGTCCAATACAGCCCCAGCATTTT. The chain uses TRBV15 and TRBJ1-5, with TRBD1 identical over 9 bases. Germline assignment: CDR1 LNHNV and CDR2 YYDKDF (reference sequence). J gave up 7 bases and V 3 bases, and 10 bases lay outside the gene matches. The CDR3 runs 16 residues.

The CDR3 loop reads CASSAGRRGTEAFF. The CDR3 bases are TGTGCCAGCAGCGCCGGGAGGCGGGGGACTGAAGCTTTCTTT. The chain carries TRBV7-2 and TRBJ1-1, with a tentative D call TRBD1 (5 bases). The germline CDR1 and CDR2 sequences are SGHTA and FQGNSA. Deletions cut 5 bases from V and 5 bases from J, with 15 bases between. This CDR3 contains 14 residues.

This sequence joins TRBV5-1 and TRBJ2-2; D gene uncertain. The CDR3 totals 15 residues. Germline-derived CDR1 and CDR2 are SGHRS and YFSETQ. Trimming cost V 0 bases and J 4 bases, with 10 bases left between them. The CDR3 nucleotides read TGCGCCAGCAGCTTGGAACGGGTGGCCACCGGGGAGCTGTTTTTT. Amino acids: CASSLERVATGELFF.

V gene TRBV6-6 combines with J gene TRBJ2-5; no clear D gene. The V gene's germline CDR1 is MNHNY and CDR2 SVGAGI (reference sequence). CDR3 length equals 12 residues. V shed 3 bases and J shed 5 bases, with 7 bases lying between them. CDR3 DNA sequence: TGTGCCAGCAGTTATAATCGGGAGACCCAGTACTTC. This translates into CASSYNRETQYF.

This chain uses TRBV19 with TRBJ1-2, with a possible D match to TRBD1 (5 bases). This CDR3 has 13 amino acids. CDR1 LNHDA and CDR2 SQIVND come from the germline V gene (reference sequence). Trimming took 1 base from V and 6 from J, leaving 9 bases between them. CDR3 sequence reads: CASSIVGGDGYTF. CDR3 nucleotide sequence: TGTGCCAGTAGTATAGTCGGGGGAGATGGCTACACCTTC.

The gene calls are TRBV2 and TRBJ1-5; the match to TRBD1 covers 8 bases. CDR1 and CDR2 (germline): SNHLY, FYNNEI. Germline trimming cut 5 bases from V and 7 bases from J; bases unmatched to any gene: 7. The CDR3 consists of 14 residues. Written as DNA, the CDR3 is TGTGCCAGCAGTCCGGGACAGGCTGGGCAGCCCCAGCATTTT. Translated, it gives CASSPGQAGQPQHF.